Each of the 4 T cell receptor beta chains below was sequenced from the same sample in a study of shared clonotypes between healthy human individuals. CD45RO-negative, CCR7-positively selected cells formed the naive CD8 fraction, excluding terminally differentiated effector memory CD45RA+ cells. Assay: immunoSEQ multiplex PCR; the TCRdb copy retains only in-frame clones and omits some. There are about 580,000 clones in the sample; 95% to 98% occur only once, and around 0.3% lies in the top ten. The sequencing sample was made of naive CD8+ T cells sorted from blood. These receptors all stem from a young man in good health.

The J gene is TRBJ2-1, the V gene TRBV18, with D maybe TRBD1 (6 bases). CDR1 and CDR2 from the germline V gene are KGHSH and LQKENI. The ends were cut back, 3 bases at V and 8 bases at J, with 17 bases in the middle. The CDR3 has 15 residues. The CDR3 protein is CASSPRPTPGDEQFF. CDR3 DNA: TGTGCCAGCTCACCCCGACCTACACCAGGGGATGAGCAGTTCTTC.

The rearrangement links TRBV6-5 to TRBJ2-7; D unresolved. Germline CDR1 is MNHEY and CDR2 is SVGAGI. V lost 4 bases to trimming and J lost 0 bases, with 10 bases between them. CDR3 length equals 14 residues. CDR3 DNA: TGTGCCAGCAGTTCGAACTACTTCTCCTACGAGCAGTACTTC. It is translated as CASSSNYFSYEQYF.

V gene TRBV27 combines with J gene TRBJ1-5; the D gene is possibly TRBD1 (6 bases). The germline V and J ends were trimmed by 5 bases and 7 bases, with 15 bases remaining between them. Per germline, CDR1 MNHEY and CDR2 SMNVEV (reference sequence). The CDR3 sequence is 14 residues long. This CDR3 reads CASSATGRGQPQHF. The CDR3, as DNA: TGTGCCAGCAGTGCTACAGGGAGGGGGCAGCCCCAGCATTTT.

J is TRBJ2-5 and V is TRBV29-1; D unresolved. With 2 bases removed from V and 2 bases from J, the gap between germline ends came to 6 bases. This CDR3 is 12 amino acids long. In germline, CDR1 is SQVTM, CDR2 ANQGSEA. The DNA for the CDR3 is TGCAGCGTTGAACCAGGACAAGAGACCCAGTACTTC. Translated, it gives CSVEPGQETQYF. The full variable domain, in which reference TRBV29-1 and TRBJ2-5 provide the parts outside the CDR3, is SAVISQKPSRDICQRGTSLTIQCQVDSQVTMMFWYRQQPGQSLTLIATANQGSEATYESGFVIDKFPISRPNLTFSTLTVSNMSPEDSSIYLCSVEPGQETQYFGPGTRLLVL.